Below, 12 T cell receptor beta chains from the same sample are listed, as sequenced in a study of T cells in Graves' hyperthyroidism and ophthalmopathy. The investigators amplified TCR beta CDR3 regions from RNA transcripts. A first-round RT-PCR of the TCR CDR3 used the HTBI primer set. TCRdb reanalysed the multiplex PCR reads using MiXCR and keeps one entry per CDR3 protein. The table includes hundreds of thousands of distinct CDR3 sequences, roughly 14% detected once. The sample taken for sequencing was blood. All receptors come from a woman aged 30 to 39 with Graves' hyperthyroidism that later progressed to Graves' ophthalmopathy.

This clonotype was recorded at least ten times. V and J are TRBV9 and TRBJ1-2, with 7 bases fitting TRBD1. The J segment lost 2 bases and the V segment lost 0 bases, leaving 10 bases of the junction unmatched. CDR1 SGDLS and CDR2 YYNGEE come from the germline V gene. The CDR3 contains 17 residues. CDR3 nucleotide sequence: TGTGCCAGCAGCGTAGGGGACAGAGCTAATCCCAACTATGGCTACACCTTC. It specifies CASSVGDRANPNYGYTF.

This clonotype has only a few counts. The gene calls are TRBV4-3 and TRBJ2-2; TRBD1 agrees at 7 bases. Germline V CDR1 and CDR2: LGHNA, YSLEER. CDR3 length equals 17 residues. V was pared by 3 bases and J by 6 bases, with 13 bases of the junction left unmatched. The CDR3 bases are TGCGCCAGCAGCCACCTAATGGGGACAGTGCCCGCCGGGGAGCTGTTTTTT. This encodes CASSHLMGTVPAGELFF.

This clonotype turned up a few times. V gene TRBV7-6 combines with J gene TRBJ2-7, with TRBD2 as a possible D gene (7 bases). CDR1 and CDR2 (germline): SGHVS, FNYEAQ. V dropped 5 bases and J dropped 6 bases, with 14 bases sitting between them. The CDR3 runs to 13 residues. The CDR3 is CASSLGGPSEQYF. The CDR3 DNA follows: TGTGCCAGCAGCCTCGGGGGGCCCAGCGAGCAGTACTTC.

This clonotype was observed many times. The chain carries TRBV12-3 or TRBV12-4 and TRBJ2-7; TRBD1 agrees at 7 bases. The CDR3 is 14 residues long. The ends lost 6 bases at V and 2 bases at J; junction bases unmatched: 7. CDR3 residues: CASSYGTEAYEQYF. For the CDR3, the DNA is TGTGCCAGCAGCTACGGGACAGAGGCCTACGAGCAGTACTTC.

Regarding this clonotype: Being one base from a much bigger clone, this may be a read error. Because the CDR3 is missing its conserved closing phenylalanine or tryptophan, this is likely a read error. The chain joins TRBV7-2 to TRBJ1-1; the D gene is possibly TRBD1 (5 bases). The V end lost 5 bases, the J end lost 3 bases, and 10 bases lay between the germline ends. In germline, CDR1 is SGHTA, CDR2 FQGNSA. CDR3 length: 13 amino acids. The DNA of the CDR3 is TGTGCCAGCAGCCTGACAGTCCACACTGAAGCTTTCTCT. Encoded protein: CASSLTVHTEAFS.

As to this clonotype: Being one base from a much bigger clone, this may be a read error. The chain has TRBV12-3 or TRBV12-4 and TRBJ2-1; D might be TRBD2 (6 bases). The CDR3 sequence is 14 residues long. Between the trimmed V and J ends, which lost 2 bases and 8 bases, there was a span of 13 bases. CDR3 sequence reads: CASSLRRAQDEQFF. The DNA of the CDR3 is TGTGCCAGCAGTTTAAGGAGGGCCCAGGATGAGCAGTTCTTC.

This clonotype was seen many times. This chain connects TRBV6-1 to TRBJ1-2, with 8 bases that match TRBD1. CDR3 size: 14 residues. CDR1 is MNHNS and CDR2 is SASEGT in the germline V gene. J was trimmed by 5 bases and V by 5 bases; bases with no gene match: 7. The CDR3 DNA sequence: TGTGCCAGCAGTTATTCAGGGGGCGAATATGGCTACACCTTC. Protein sequence: CASSYSGGEYGYTF.

This clonotype was detected many times. The V gene is TRBV3-1, the J gene TRBJ2-5; 9 nucleotides match TRBD2. Trimming at V came to 2 bases and at J to 4 bases, leaving 2 bases not matched to a gene. This CDR3 is built from 14 residues. Germline V gene lookup returns CDR1 LGHDT and CDR2 YNNKEL (reference sequence). The chain's CDR3 is CASSQKAGGETQYF. CDR3 nucleotides: TGTGCCAGCAGCCAAAAAGCGGGAGGAGAGACCCAGTACTTC.

The genes are TRBV7-8 and TRBJ1-1; tentative D call: TRBD1 (5 bases). The CDR3 is 14 residues long. The V and J ends lost 0 bases and 7 bases respectively, with 12 bases between them. In germline, CDR1 is SGHVS, CDR2 FQNEAQ. The CDR3 sequence: CASSLARKGVEAFF. The CDR3 DNA reads as TGTGCCAGCAGCTTAGCTCGTAAAGGGGTTGAAGCTTTCTTT.

As regards this clonotype: Mismatch with germline at one junction end may stem from a read error. The chain carries TRBV7-8 and TRBJ1-1; 7 positions match TRBD1. The germline CDR1 and CDR2 sequences are SGHVS and FQNEAQ. CDR3 size: 16 residues. This chain's CDR3 is CASSPRQGGENTEASF. The CDR3 DNA reads TGTGCCAGCAGCCCCCGGCAGGGGGGTGAGAACACTGAAGCTTCCTTT. The full variable domain, with the rest looked up from reference TRBV7-8 and TRBJ1-1, is GAGVSQSPRYKVAKRGQDVALRCDPISGHVSLFWYQQALGQGPEFLTYFQNEAQLDKSGLPSDRFFAERPEGSVSTLKIQRTQQEDSAVYLCASSPRQGGENTEASFGQGTRLTVV.

This clonotype was counted many times. The V and J genes are TRBV30 and TRBJ2-2; D uncertain. The CDR3 is 14 residues long. Between the trimmed V and J ends, which lost 3 bases and 6 bases, there was a span of 14 bases. Germline V gives CDR1 GTSNPN, CDR2 SVGIG (reference sequence). The DNA of the CDR3 is TGTGCCTGGAGCAGTTGGGGAAGGTCCGGGGAGCTGTTTTTT. It is translated as CAWSSWGRSGELFF.

In regard to this clonotype: Compared with germline, one end of the junction differs, possibly owing to a read error. This chain uses TRBV9 with TRBJ1-4; D is unclear. Germline CDR1 is SGDLS and CDR2 is YYNGEE. This CDR3 spans 14 amino acids. CDR3 loop: CASSVDRVEERLFF. The CDR3 nucleotides read TGTGCCAGCAGCGTAGATAGGGTTGAGGAAAGACTGTTTTTT.